The TCR beta chain under discussion was sequenced for a study of T-cell reconstitution after alpha-beta-depleted transplantation in children. Points from the study as a whole: The high TCRbeta diversity at day 60 in some patients came from surviving recipient T cells and thymic progenitors. The main origin of T-cell counts and diversity one year after transplant was newly produced T cells. There were reportedly several hundred expanded graft clones from which alpha-beta T cells came about two months after transplant.

On this clonotype itself: The antigen is undetermined.

The length of the CDR3 is 13 residues. V gave up 5 bases and J gave up 2 bases; unmatched junction bases: 4. From germline, CDR1 is DFQATT and CDR2 SNEGSKA (reference sequence). Unique molecular identifiers tagged the TCRbeta library. MiXCR was run by TCRdb on the PCR reads, yielding one entry per CDR3 protein. The table has around 52,000 distinct CDR3 sequences, 5.5% to 7.5% seen once; the top ten hold over 25%. The chain links TRBV20-1 to TRBJ2-3; 7 bases fit TRBD1. The source of this sequence is a female patient between 2 and 15 years old who had a stem cell transplant for aplastic anemia, so the T cells may come from the graft donor. This specimen consisted of PBMCs, mostly from graft donor cells, obtained 60 days after TCRalphabeta/CD19-depleted stem cell transplant. CDR3 DNA: TGCAGTGCTCCGGGACAGATCACAGATACGCAGTATTTT. Translation gives CSAPGQITDTQYF.